This T cell receptor (beta chain) was observed in a study of siplizumab effects on memory and regulatory T cells. The study, taken as a whole, reports: Memory cells seemed less diverse than naive T cells, which seemed major alloresponse contributors.

This table comes from immunoSEQ multiplex PCR, and its TCRdb copy is limited to in-frame clones, with some not included. The sample contains tens of thousands of clones, 85% to 95% of which appear only once. The CDR3 totals 13 residues. Germline V gene lookup returns CDR1 MGHRA and CDR2 YSYEKL. The ends were cut back, 4 bases at V and 3 bases at J, with 10 bases in the middle. A word on this clone: The antigen is unknown.

Sequencing was done on a sample of CD8+ T cells sorted from blood. This sequence joins TRBV4-1 and TRBJ2-7; TRBD1 is a possible D gene (5 bases). The TCR was taken from a human donor in good health. For the CDR3, the DNA is TGCGCCAGCAGCCCGCGACAGTACTACGAGCAGTACTTC. It yields the protein CASSPRQYYEQYF.